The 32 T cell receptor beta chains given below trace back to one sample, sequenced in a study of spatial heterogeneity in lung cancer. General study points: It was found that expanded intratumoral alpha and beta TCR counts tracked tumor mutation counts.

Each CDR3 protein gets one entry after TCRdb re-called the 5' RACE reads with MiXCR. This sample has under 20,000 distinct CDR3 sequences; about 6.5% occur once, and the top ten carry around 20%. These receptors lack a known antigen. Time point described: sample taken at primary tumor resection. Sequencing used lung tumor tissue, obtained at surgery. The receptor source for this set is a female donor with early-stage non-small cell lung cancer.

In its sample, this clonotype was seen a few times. CDR3 amino acids: CASSPLLDNEGTQYF. The CDR3 coding sequence is TGTGCCAGCAGCCCACTATTGGACAACGAAGGGACCCAGTACTTC. This chain connects TRBV9 to TRBJ2-5; TRBD1 is a possible D gene (5 bases). This CDR3 is built from 15 residues. CDR1 and CDR2 from the germline V gene are SGDLS and YYNGEE. V was clipped by 4 bases and J by 7 bases, with 20 bases between them.

CDR3 sequence reads: CASSSGPRDTDTQYF. In DNA form, the CDR3 reads TGTGCCAGCAGCTCAGGACCACGGGACACAGATACGCAGTATTTT. The genes are TRBV11-2 and TRBJ2-3, with D perhaps TRBD2 (5 bases). The V gene's germline CDR1 is SGHAT and CDR2 FQNNGV. V was clipped by 4 bases and J by 2 bases, with 13 bases between them. This CDR3 spans 15 amino acids.

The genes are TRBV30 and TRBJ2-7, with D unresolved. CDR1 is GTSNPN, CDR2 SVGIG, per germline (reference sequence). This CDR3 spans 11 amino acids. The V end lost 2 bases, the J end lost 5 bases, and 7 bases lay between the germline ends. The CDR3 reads CAWSPAHEQYF. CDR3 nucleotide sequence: TGTGCCTGGAGTCCCGCCCACGAGCAGTACTTC.

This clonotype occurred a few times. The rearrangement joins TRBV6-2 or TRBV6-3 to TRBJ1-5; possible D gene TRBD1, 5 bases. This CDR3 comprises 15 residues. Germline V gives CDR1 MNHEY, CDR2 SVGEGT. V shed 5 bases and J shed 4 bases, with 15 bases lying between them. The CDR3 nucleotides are TGTGCCAGCAGTAGAACGAGCAGGGTAAATCAGCCCCAGCATTTT. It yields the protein CASSRTSRVNQPQHF.

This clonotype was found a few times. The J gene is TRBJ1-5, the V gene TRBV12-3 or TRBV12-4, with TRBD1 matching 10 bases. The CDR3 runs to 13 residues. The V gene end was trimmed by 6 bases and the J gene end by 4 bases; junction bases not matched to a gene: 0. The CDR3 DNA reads TGTGCCAGCAGGGGACAGGGGAATCAGCCCCAGCATTTT. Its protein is CASRGQGNQPQHF.

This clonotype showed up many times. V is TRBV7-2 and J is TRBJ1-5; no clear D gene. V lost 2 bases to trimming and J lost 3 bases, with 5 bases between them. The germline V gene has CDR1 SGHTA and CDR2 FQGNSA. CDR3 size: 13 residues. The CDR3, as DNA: TGTGCCAGCAGCTTAACCGTCAATCAGCCCCAGCATTTT. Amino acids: CASSLTVNQPQHF.

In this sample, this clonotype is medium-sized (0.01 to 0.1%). CDR3 residues: CSARDRGRYNNQPQHF. The DNA for the CDR3 is TGCAGTGCTAGAGACAGGGGAAGATATAACAATCAGCCCCAGCATTTT. The rearrangement joins TRBV20-1 to TRBJ1-5, with a tentative D call TRBD1 (6 bases). The germline V gene encodes CDR1 DFQATT and CDR2 SNEGSKA (reference sequence). Trimming shortened V by 0 bases and J by 3 bases, and 15 bases separated the two germline ends. The CDR3 runs to 16 residues.

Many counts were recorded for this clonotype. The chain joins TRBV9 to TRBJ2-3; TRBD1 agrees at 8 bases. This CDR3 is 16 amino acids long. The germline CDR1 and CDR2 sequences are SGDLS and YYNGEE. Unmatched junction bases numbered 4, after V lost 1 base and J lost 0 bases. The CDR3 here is CASSVNRGSSTDTQYF. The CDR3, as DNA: TGTGCCAGCAGCGTAAACAGGGGGTCTAGCACAGATACGCAGTATTTT.

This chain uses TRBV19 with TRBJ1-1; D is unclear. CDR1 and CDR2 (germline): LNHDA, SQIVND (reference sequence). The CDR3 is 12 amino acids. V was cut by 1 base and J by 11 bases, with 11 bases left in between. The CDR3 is CASSIVEGSAFF. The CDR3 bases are TGTGCCAGTAGTATAGTGGAAGGCTCGGCTTTCTTT. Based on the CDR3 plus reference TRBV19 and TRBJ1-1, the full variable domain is DGGITQSPKYLFRKEGQNVTLSCEQNLNHDAMYWYRQDPGQGLRLIYYSQIVNDFQKGDIAEGYSVSREKKESFPLTVTSAQKNPTAFYLCASSIVEGSAFFGQGTRLTVV.

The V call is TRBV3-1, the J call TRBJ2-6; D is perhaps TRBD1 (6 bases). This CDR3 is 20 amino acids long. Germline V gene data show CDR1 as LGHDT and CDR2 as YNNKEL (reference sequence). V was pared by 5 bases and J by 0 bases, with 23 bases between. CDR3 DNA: TGTGCCAGCAGCATACCCCGGACAGACCCCAGATTCTCTGGGGCCAACGTCCTGACTTTC. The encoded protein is CASSIPRTDPRFSGANVLTF.

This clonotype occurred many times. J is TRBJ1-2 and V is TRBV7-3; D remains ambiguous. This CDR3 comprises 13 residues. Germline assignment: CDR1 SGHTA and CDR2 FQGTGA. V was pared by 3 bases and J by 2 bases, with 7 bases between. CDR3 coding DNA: TGTGCCAGCAGCTTCGACATGAACTATGGCTACACCTTC. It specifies CASSFDMNYGYTF.

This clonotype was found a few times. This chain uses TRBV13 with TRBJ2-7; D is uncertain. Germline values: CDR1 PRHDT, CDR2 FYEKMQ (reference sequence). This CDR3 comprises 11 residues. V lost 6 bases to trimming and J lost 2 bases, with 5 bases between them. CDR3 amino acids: CASSITYEQYF. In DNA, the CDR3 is TGTGCCAGCAGTATAACCTACGAGCAGTACTTC.

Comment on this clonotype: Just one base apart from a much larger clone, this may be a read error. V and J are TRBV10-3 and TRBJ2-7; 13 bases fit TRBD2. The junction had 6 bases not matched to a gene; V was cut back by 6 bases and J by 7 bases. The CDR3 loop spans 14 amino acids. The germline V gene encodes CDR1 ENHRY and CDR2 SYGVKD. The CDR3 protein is CAIRGTSGEREQYF. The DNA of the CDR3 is TGTGCCATCAGGGGGACTAGCGGGGAAAGGGAGCAGTACTTC.

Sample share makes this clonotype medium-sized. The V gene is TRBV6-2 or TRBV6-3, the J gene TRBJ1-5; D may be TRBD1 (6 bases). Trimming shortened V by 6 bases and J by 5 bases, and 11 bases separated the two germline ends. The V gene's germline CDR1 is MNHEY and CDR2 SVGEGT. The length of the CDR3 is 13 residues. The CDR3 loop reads CASSGTKYQPQHF. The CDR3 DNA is TGTGCCAGCAGCGGGACAAAGTATCAGCCCCAGCATTTT.

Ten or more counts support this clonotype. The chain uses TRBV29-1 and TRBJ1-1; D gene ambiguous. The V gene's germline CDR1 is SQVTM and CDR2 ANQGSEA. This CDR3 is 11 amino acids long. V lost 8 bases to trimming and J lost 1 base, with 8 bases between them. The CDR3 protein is CSFRQNTEAFF. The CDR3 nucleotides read TGCAGCTTCCGACAGAACACTGAAGCTTTCTTT.

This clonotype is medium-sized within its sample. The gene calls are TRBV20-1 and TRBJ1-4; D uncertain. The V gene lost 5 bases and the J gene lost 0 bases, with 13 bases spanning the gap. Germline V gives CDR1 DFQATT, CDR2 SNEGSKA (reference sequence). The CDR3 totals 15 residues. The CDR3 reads CSAPLRGATNEKLFF. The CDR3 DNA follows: TGCAGTGCTCCCCTACGGGGAGCAACTAATGAAAAACTGTTTTTT.

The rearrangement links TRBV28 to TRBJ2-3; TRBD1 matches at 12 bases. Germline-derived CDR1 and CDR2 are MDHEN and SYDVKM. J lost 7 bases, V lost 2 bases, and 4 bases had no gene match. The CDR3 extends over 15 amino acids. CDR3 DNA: TGTGCCAGCAGTTTAGGGGGACAGGGGGCGCATACGCAGTATTTT. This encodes CASSLGGQGAHTQYF.

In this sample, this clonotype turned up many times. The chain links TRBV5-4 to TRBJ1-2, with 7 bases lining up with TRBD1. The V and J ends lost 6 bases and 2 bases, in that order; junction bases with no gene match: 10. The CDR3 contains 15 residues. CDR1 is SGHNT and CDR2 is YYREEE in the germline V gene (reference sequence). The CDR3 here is CASTPGGTENYGYTF. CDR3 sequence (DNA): TGTGCCAGCACCCCCGGAGGGACAGAGAACTATGGCTACACCTTC. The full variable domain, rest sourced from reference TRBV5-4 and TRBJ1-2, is ETGVTQSPTHLIKTRGQQVTLRCSSQSGHNTVSWYQQALGQGPQFIFQYYREEENGRGNFPPRFSGLQFPNYSSELNVNALELDDSALYLCASTPGGTENYGYTFGSGTRLTVV.

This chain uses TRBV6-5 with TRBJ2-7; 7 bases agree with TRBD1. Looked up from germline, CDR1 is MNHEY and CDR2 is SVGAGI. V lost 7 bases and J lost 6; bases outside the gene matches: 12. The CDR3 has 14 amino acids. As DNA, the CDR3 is TGTGCCAGCACCCTGAAGACAGGGACCACCGAGCAGTACTTC. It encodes CASTLKTGTTEQYF.

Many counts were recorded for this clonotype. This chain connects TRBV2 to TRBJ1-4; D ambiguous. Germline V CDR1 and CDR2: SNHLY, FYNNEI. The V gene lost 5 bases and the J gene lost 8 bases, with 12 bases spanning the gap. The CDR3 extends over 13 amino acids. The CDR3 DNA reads TGTGCCAGCAGTCAAAAAAACGGCGAAAAACTGTTTTTT. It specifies CASSQKNGEKLFF.

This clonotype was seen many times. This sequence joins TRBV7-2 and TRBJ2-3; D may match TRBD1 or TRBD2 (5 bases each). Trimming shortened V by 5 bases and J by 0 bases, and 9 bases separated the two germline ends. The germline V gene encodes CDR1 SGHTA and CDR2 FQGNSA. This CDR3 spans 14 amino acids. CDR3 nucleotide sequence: TGTGCCAGCAGCCCCCGGGACAGCACAGATACGCAGTATTTT. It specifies CASSPRDSTDTQYF. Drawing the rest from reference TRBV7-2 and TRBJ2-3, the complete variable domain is GAGVSQSPSNKVTEKGKDVELRCDPISGHTALYWYRQSLGQGLEFLIYFQGNSAPDKSGLPSDRFSAERTGGSVSTLTIQRTQQEDSAVYLCASSPRDSTDTQYFGPGTRLTVL.

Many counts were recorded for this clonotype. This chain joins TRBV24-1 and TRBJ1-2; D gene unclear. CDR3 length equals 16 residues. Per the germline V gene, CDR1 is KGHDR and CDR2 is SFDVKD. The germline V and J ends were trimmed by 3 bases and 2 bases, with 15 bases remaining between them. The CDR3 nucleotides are TGTGCCACCAGTGATCCTTCTCGGGAGGGAAACTATGGCTACACCTTC. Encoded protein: CATSDPSREGNYGYTF.

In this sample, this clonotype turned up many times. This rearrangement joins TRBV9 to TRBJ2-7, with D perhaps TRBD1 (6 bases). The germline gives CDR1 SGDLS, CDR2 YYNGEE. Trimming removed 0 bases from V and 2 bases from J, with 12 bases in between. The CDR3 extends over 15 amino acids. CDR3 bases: TGTGCCAGCAGCGTAGCTACCGGGACACCCTACGAGCAGTACTTC. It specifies CASSVATGTPYEQYF.

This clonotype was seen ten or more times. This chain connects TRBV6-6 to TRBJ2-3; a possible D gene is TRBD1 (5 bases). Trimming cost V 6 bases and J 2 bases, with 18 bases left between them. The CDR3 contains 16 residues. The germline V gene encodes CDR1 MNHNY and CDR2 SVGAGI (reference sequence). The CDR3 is CASSPRPTAITDTQYF. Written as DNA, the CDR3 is TGTGCCAGCAGCCCTCGTCCGACAGCGATCACAGATACGCAGTATTTT.

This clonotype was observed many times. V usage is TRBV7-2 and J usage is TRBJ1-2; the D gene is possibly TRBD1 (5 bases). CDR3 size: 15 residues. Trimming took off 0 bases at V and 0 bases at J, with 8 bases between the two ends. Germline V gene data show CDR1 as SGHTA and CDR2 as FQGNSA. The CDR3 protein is CASSLAGDANYGYTF. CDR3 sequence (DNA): TGTGCCAGCAGCTTAGCAGGGGATGCTAACTATGGCTACACCTTC.

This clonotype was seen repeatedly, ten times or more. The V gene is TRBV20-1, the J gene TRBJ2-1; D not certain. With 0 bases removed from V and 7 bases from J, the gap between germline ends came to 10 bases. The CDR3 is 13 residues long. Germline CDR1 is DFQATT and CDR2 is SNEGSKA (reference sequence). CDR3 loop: CSARDQQVNEQFF. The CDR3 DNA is TGCAGTGCTAGAGATCAGCAAGTAAATGAGCAGTTCTTC.

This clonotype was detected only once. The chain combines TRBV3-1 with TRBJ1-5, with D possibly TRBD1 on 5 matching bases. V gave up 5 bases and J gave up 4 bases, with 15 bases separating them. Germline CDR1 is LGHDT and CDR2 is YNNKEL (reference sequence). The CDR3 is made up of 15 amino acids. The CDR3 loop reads CASSLTPGGNQPQHF. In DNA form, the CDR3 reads TGTGCCAGCAGCTTAACTCCGGGGGGGAATCAGCCCCAGCATTTT.

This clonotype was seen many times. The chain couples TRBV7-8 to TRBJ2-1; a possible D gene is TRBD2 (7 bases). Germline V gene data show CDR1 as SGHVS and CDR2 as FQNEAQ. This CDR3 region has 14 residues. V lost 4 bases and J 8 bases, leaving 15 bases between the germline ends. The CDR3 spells CASSYEGGQDEQFF. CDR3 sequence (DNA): TGTGCCAGCAGCTACGAGGGGGGGCAAGATGAGCAGTTCTTC.

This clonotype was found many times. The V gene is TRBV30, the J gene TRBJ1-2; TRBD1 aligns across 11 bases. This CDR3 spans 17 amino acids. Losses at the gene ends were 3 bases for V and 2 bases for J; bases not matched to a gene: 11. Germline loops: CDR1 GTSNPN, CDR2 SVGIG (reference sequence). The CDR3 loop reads CAWRVAAGTGGNYGYTF. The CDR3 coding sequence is TGTGCCTGGAGGGTAGCTGCCGGGACAGGGGGGAACTATGGCTACACCTTC.

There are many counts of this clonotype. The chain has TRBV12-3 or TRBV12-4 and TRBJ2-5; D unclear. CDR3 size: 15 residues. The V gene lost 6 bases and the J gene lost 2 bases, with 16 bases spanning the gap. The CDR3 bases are TGTGCCAGCAGGCTCGGCACACTCCCTCAAGAGACCCAGTACTTC. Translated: CASRLGTLPQETQYF.

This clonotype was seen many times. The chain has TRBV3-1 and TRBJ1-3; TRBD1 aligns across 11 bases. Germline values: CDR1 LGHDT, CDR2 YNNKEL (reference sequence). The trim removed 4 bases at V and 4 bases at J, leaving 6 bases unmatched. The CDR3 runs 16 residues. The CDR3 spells CASSRGQGARGNTIYF. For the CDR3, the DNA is TGTGCCAGCAGCCGCGGACAGGGGGCGCGGGGAAACACCATATATTTT.

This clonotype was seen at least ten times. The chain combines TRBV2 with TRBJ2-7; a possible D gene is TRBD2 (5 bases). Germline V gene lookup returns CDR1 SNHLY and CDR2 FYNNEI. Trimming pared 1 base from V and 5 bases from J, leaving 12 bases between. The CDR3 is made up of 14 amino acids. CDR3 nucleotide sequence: TGTGCCAGCAGTGAAGGAAGCGTAGCGAACGAGCAGTACTTC. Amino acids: CASSEGSVANEQYF.